This TCR beta chain is drawn from a study of blood T cell repertoires in COVID-19. The wider study: Acute-phase and convalescent COVID-19 samples originated in the United States, Italy and Spain.

Clones were read by immunoSEQ multiplex PCR, and TCRdb kept only the in-frame ones, dropping some. The data show some 21,000 clones, around 86% seen once. The source of this sequence is a man in his fifties or sixties with active COVID-19. The sample comprised peripheral blood.

Written as DNA, the CDR3 is TGTGCCAGCAGCTTCAACAGGGGTGCTAATGAAAAACTGTTTTTT. Translation gives CASSFNRGANEKLFF. This chain links TRBV12-1 with TRBJ1-4; the D segment call TRBD1 is taken from the table without a DNA check. TRBV12-1 is annotated as a pseudogene. This CDR3 is 15 amino acids long.